This T cell receptor (beta chain) was recorded in a study of tissue T cells after allogeneic stem cell transplantation. The time point: mouse harvest day 7 after allogeneic transplant. Tail vein injection delivered 10^7 T-cell-depleted bone marrow cells and 10^6 splenic CD5+ T cells. Libraries were prepared by immunoSEQ multiplex PCR; TCRdb keeps only in-frame clonotypes and omits some of them. The top ten clones hold roughly an eighth of a sample with roughly 7,300 clones, roughly half of them seen once. V lost 2 bases and J lost 0; bases outside the gene matches: 0. Germline CDR1 reads GKSSPN; CDR2 reads SITVG. The CDR3 sequence is 14 residues long. As regards this clone: The genes are named according to mouse. The read ends 1 residue shy of where the CDR3 ends; the end is completed using the germline J gene.

The specimen sequenced was lymph node tissue. The sequence was obtained from a female BALB/c mouse given C57BL/6 T cells with graft-versus-host disease after an allogeneic hematopoietic cell transplant. The J gene is TRBJ2-2, the V gene TRBV31, with 7 bases identical to TRBD1. CDR3 bases read: TGTGCCTGGAGTGGGACAGCAAACACCGGGCAGCTCTAC. Amino acid sequence: CAWSGTANTGQLY. The full CDR3 is CAWSGTANTGQLYF. The whole variable domain, remainder taken from reference TRBV31 and TRBJ2-2, is AQTIHQWPVAEIKAVGSPLSLGCTIKGKSSPNLYWYWQATGGTLQQLFYSITVGQVESVVQLNLSASRPKDDQFILSTEKLLLSHSGFYLCAWSGTANTGQLYFGEGSKLTVL.